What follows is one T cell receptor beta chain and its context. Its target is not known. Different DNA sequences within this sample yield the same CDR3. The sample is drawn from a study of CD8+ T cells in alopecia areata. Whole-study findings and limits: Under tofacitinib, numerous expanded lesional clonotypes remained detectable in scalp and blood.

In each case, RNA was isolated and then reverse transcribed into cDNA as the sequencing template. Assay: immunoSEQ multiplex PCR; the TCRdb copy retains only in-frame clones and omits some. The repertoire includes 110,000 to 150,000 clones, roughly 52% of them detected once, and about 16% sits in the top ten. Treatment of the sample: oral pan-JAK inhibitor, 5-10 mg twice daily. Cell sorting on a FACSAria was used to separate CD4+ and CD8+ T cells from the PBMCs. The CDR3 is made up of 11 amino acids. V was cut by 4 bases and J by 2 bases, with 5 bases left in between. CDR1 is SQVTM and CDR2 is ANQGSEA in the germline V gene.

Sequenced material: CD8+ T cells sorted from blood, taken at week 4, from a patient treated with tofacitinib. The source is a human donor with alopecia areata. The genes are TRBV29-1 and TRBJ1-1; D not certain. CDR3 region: CSVVSNTEAFF. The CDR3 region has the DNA TGCAGCGTTGTCAGTAACACTGAAGCTTTCTTT.